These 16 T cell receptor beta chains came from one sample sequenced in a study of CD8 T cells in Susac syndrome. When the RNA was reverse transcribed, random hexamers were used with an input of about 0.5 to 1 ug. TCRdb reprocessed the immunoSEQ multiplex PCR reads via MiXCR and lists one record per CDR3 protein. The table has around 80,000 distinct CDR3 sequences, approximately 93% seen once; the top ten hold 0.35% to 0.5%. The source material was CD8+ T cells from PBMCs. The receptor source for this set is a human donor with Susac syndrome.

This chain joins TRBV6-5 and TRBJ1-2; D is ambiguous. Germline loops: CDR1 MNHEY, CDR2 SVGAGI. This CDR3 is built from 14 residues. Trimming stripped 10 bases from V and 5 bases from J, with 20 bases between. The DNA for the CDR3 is TGTGCCATCTACACTCCGGCGGCAGCATATGGCTACACCTTC. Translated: CAIYTPAAAYGYTF.

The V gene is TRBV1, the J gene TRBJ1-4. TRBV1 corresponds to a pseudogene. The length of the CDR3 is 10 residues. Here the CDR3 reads CTSTSEKLFF. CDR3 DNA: TGCACCAGCACCTCGGAAAAACTGTTTTTT.

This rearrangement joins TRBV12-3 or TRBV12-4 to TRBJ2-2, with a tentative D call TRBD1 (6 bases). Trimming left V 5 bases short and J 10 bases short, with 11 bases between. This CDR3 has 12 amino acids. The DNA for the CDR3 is TGTGCCAGCAGTCCAGGGGTAGTGGAGCTGTTTTTT. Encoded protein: CASSPGVVELFF.

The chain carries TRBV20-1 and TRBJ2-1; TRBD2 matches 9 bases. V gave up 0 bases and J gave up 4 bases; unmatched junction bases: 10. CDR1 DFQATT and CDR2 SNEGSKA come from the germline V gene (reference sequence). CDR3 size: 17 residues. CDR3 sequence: CSARDQRAGGIYNEQFF. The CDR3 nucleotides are TGCAGTGCTAGAGATCAGAGGGCGGGAGGGATTTACAATGAGCAGTTCTTC.

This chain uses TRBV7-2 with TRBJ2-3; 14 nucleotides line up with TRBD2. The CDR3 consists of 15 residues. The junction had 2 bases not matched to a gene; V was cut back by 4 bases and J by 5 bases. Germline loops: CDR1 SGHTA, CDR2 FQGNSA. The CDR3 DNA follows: TGTGCCAGCAGCTCCGGACTAGCGGGGGGAGATACGCAGTATTTT. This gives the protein CASSSGLAGGDTQYF.

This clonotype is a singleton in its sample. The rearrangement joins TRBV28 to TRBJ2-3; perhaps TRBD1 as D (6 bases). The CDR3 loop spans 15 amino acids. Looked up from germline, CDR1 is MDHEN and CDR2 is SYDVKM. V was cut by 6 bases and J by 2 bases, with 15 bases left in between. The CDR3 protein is CASRNEGHLTDTQYF. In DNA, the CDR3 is TGTGCCAGCAGAAACGAGGGACACCTCACAGATACGCAGTATTTT. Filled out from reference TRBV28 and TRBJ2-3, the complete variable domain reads DVKVTQSSRYLVKRTGEKVFLECVQDMDHENMFWYRQDPGLGLRLIYFSYDVKMKEKGDIPEGYSVSREKKERFSLILESASTNQTSMYLCASRNEGHLTDTQYFGPGTRLTVL.

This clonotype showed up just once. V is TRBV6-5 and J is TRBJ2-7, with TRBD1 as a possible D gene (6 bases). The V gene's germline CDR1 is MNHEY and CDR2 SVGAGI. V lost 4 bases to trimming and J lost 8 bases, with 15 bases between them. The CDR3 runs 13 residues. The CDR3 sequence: CASSSRRQVQQYF. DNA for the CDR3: TGTGCCAGCAGTTCCCGGAGACAGGTACAGCAGTACTTC.

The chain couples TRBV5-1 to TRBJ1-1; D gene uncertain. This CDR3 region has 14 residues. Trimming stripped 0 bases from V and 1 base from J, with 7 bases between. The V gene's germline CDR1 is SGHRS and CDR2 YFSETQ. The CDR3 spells CASSLGLSNTEAFF. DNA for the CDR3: TGCGCCAGCAGCTTGGGACTCTCGAACACTGAAGCTTTCTTT.

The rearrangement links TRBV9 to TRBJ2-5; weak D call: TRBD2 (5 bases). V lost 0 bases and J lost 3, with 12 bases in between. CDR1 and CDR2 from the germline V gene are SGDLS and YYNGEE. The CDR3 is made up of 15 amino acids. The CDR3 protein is CASSVGPDGEETQYF. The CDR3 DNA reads TGTGCCAGCAGCGTAGGTCCCGACGGGGAAGAGACCCAGTACTTC.

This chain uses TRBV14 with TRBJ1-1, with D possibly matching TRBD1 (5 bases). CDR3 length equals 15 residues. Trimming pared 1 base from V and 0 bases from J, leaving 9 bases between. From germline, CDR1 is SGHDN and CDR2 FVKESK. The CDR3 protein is CASSQVDSMNTEAFF. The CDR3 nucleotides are TGTGCCAGCAGCCAAGTTGACAGCATGAACACTGAAGCTTTCTTT.

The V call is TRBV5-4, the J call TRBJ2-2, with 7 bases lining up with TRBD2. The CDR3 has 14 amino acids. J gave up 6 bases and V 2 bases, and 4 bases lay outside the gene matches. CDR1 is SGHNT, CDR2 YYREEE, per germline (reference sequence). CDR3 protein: CASSLSRGAGELFF. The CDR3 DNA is TGTGCCAGCAGCTTAAGTCGGGGGGCCGGGGAGCTGTTTTTT.

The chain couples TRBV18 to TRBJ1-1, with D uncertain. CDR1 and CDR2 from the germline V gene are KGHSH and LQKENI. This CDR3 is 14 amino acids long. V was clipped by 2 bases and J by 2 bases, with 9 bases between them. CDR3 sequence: CASSPSQSNTEAFF. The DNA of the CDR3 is TGTGCCAGCTCACCATCGCAGTCTAACACTGAAGCTTTCTTT.

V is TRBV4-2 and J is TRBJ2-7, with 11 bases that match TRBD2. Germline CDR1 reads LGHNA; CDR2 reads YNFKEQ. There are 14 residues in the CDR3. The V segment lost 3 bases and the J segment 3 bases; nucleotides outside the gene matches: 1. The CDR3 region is CASSQGTSGYEQYF. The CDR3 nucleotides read TGTGCCAGCAGCCAGGGGACTAGCGGCTACGAGCAGTACTTC.

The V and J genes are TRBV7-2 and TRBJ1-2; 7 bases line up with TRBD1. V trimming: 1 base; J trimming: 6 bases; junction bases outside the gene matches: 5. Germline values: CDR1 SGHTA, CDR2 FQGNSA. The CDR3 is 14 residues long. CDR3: CASSLGDRANGYTF. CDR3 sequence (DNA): TGTGCCAGCAGCTTAGGGGACAGAGCAAATGGCTACACCTTC.

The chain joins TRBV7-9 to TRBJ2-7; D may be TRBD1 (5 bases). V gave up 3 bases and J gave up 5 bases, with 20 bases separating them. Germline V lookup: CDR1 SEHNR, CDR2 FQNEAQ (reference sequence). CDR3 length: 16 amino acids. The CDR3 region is CASSLGAGRVGDEQYF. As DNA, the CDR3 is TGTGCCAGCAGCTTGGGTGCTGGCAGGGTGGGCGACGAGCAGTACTTC.

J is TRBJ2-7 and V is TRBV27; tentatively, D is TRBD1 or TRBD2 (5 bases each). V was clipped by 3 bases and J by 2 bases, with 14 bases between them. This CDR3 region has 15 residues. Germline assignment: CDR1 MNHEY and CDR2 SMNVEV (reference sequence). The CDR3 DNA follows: TGTGCCAGCAGTTTTATGAGGGGACCCGCCTACGAGCAGTACTTC. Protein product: CASSFMRGPAYEQYF.